The 27 T cell receptor beta chains below all came from one sample that was sequenced in a study of response to subunit inactivated influenza vaccine. A single record per CDR3 protein comes from TCRdb applying MiXCR to the RT-PCR reads. The table includes some 480,000 distinct CDR3 sequences, about a tenth detected once. The sample consisted of PBMCs from blood, taken about 40 days after vaccination. The receptors were sampled from a man aged 50 or older who received an inactivated influenza vaccine.

This clonotype was seen many times. This chain links TRBV5-1 with TRBJ2-1; 9 nucleotides agree with TRBD2. Germline V gene sequence: CDR1 SGHRS, CDR2 YFSETQ. Trimming at V came to 3 bases and at J to 2 bases, leaving 3 bases not matched to a gene. The CDR3 is made up of 15 amino acids. The CDR3 DNA is TGCGCCAGCAGCTGGACTAGCGATCCCTACAATGAGCAGTTCTTC. Its translation is CASSWTSDPYNEQFF.

This clonotype turned up a few times. V is TRBV11-3 and J is TRBJ2-1; no definite D call. Germline loops: CDR1 SGHNT, CDR2 YENEEA. Trimming removed 0 bases from V and 9 bases from J, with 9 bases in between. CDR3 length: 13 residues. CDR3 region: CASSLDRSREQFF. The CDR3 coding sequence is TGTGCCAGCAGCTTAGATCGGAGTCGTGAGCAGTTCTTC.

This sequence joins TRBV4-2 and TRBJ2-7; 8 bases match TRBD1. The trim removed 0 bases at V and 5 bases at J, leaving 9 bases unmatched. Per germline, CDR1 LGHNA and CDR2 YNFKEQ. This CDR3 spans 16 amino acids. CDR3 region: CASSQEGRTGRNEQYF. The CDR3 region has the DNA TGTGCCAGCAGCCAAGAAGGGAGGACAGGGAGGAACGAGCAGTACTTC.

This clonotype was seen only a few times. V gene TRBV20-1 combines with J gene TRBJ1-6, with 9 positions matching TRBD1. The CDR3 sequence is 14 residues long. Germline V lookup: CDR1 DFQATT, CDR2 SNEGSKA (reference sequence). V dropped 1 base and J dropped 7; count of bases not matched to a gene: 2. The CDR3, as DNA: TGCAGTGCTAGAGCCGACAGGGGGAATTCACCCCTCCACTTT. This encodes CSARADRGNSPLHF.

This clonotype occurred a few times. J is TRBJ2-2 and V is TRBV20-1; D possibly matches TRBD1 or TRBD2 (5 bases each). Germline CDR1 reads DFQATT; CDR2 reads SNEGSKA (reference sequence). The CDR3 extends over 14 amino acids. V was trimmed by 3 bases and J by 1 base, leaving 9 bases between them. The CDR3 sequence: CSASRDGNTGELFF. The CDR3 bases are TGCAGTGCTAGTCGGGACGGGAACACCGGGGAGCTGTTTTTT.

This chain connects TRBV10-3 to TRBJ2-2; D may be TRBD2 (6 bases). Germline CDR1 and CDR2: ENHRY and SYGVKD. This CDR3 is built from 17 residues. The V end was cut by 0 bases, the J end by 2 bases, with 13 bases between. The CDR3 DNA reads as TGTGCCATCAGTGAGTCGGGACTTTTTAGTAACACCGGGGAGCTGTTTTTT. Protein sequence: CAISESGLFSNTGELFF.

The genes are TRBV28 and TRBJ2-7; 8 positions match TRBD2. Trimming cost V 6 bases and J 0 bases; bases outside gene matches: 7. Germline V gene sequence: CDR1 MDHEN, CDR2 SYDVKM. The CDR3 consists of 15 residues. The CDR3 sequence: CASSRGGLDSYEQYF. The CDR3 DNA is TGTGCCAGCAGCCGGGGGGGGCTCGACTCCTACGAGCAGTACTTC.

This clonotype has ten or more counts. The chain combines TRBV12-3 or TRBV12-4 with TRBJ2-2, with 8 nucleotides matching TRBD1. Germline trimming cut 5 bases from V and 4 bases from J; bases unmatched to any gene: 6. The CDR3 spans 15 residues. As DNA, the CDR3 is TGTGCCAGCAGTAGGACGACAGGGGTCACCGGGGAGCTGTTTTTT. Translating it yields CASSRTTGVTGELFF.

At least ten counts were recorded for this clonotype. The CDR3 nucleotides are TGTGCCAGCAGTTTAGCCCAGGGACGGGAGCAGTACTTC. Translation: CASSLAQGREQYF. This chain connects TRBV12-3 or TRBV12-4 to TRBJ2-7; D might be TRBD1 or TRBD2, each matching 5 bases. Trimming removed 0 bases from V and 7 bases from J, with 10 bases in between. CDR3 length equals 13 residues.

The sample holds a few counts of this clonotype. V gene TRBV5-1 combines with J gene TRBJ2-7, with D unresolved. The CDR3 contains 15 residues. Germline CDR1 SGHRS, CDR2 YFSETQ. V lost 0 bases and J lost 2, with 12 bases in between. The CDR3 region has the DNA TGCGCCAGCAGCTTGGAAAGGGTCCCAACCTACGAGCAGTACTTC. It codes for CASSLERVPTYEQYF. The full variable domain, completed using reference TRBV5-1 and TRBJ2-7, is KAGVTQTPRYLIKTRGQQVTLSCSPISGHRSVSWYQQTPGQGLQFLFEYFSETQRNKGNFPGRFSGRQFSNSRSEMNVSTLELGDSALYLCASSLERVPTYEQYFGPGTRLTVT.

Only a few counts were recorded for this clonotype. The rearrangement links TRBV5-1 to TRBJ2-7, with TRBD2 as a possible D gene (8 bases). Germline lookup yields CDR1 SGHRS and CDR2 YFSETQ. This CDR3 spans 14 amino acids. Deletions cut 3 bases from V and 6 bases from J, with 16 bases between. In DNA form, the CDR3 reads TGCGCCAGCAGCTCGGGGGGGACAGTAGTCGAGCAGTACTTC. Residues: CASSSGGTVVEQYF.

This clonotype came up many times. CDR3 region: CACRGTAIYTF. In DNA, the CDR3 is TGTGCCTGTAGGGGGACGGCTATCTACACCTTC. The rearrangement links TRBV30 to TRBJ1-2; maybe TRBD1 (6 bases). In germline, CDR1 is GTSNPN, CDR2 SVGIG (reference sequence). Deletions cut 6 bases from V and 10 bases from J, with 15 bases between. The CDR3 contains 11 residues.

There are many counts of this clonotype. This sequence joins TRBV5-5 and TRBJ1-5, with a weak D call TRBD1 (5 bases). The CDR3 runs to 15 residues. Germline V gives CDR1 SGHKS, CDR2 YYEKEE (reference sequence). Deletions cut 6 bases from V and 7 bases from J, with 20 bases between. The CDR3 is CASTYGGVSGQPQHF. In DNA, the CDR3 is TGTGCCAGCACCTATGGAGGGGTGTCAGGGCAGCCCCAGCATTTT.

The chain uses TRBV29-1 and TRBJ2-3; 14 bases are shared with TRBD2. The CDR3 contains 17 residues. Germline CDR1 is SQVTM and CDR2 is ANQGSEA. V shed 6 bases and J 0 bases; nucleotides not matched to a gene: 8. The CDR3 spells CSVPGTSGGSSTDTQYF. The CDR3, as DNA: TGCAGCGTGCCCGGGACTAGCGGGGGAAGTAGCACAGATACGCAGTATTTT.

This clonotype showed up just a few times. The chain carries TRBV6-2 or TRBV6-3 and TRBJ2-2, with TRBD2 as a possible D gene (6 bases). The length of the CDR3 is 16 residues. Per germline, CDR1 MNHEY and CDR2 SVGEGT. The V end was cut by 0 bases, the J end by 4 bases, with 12 bases between. The CDR3: CASSYSSGGLTGELFF. The CDR3 DNA is TGTGCCAGCAGTTACTCGTCTGGGGGACTCACCGGGGAGCTGTTTTTT.

The V gene is TRBV7-8, the J gene TRBJ2-6; D gene unclear. CDR3 size: 12 residues. The V and J ends lost 8 bases and 0 bases respectively, with 2 bases between them. Germline loops: CDR1 SGHVS, CDR2 FQNEAQ. The CDR3 reads CASVSGANVLTF. In DNA form, the CDR3 reads TGTGCCAGCGTCTCTGGGGCCAACGTCCTGACTTTC. Complete variable domain (other parts from reference TRBV7-8 and TRBJ2-6): GAGVSQSPRYKVAKRGQDVALRCDPISGHVSLFWYQQALGQGPEFLTYFQNEAQLDKSGLPSDRFFAERPEGSVSTLKIQRTQQEDSAVYLCASVSGANVLTFGAGSRLTVL.

This clonotype was recorded a few times. The chain employs TRBV10-2 and TRBJ2-7; D not certain. CDR1 is WSHSY and CDR2 is SAAADI in the germline V gene. The CDR3 is 11 residues long. Trimming removed 3 bases from V and 7 bases from J, with 7 bases in between. This CDR3 is CASSENKEQYF. The DNA of the CDR3 is TGCGCCAGCAGTGAAAACAAGGAGCAGTACTTC.

The gene calls are TRBV29-1 and TRBJ1-3, with D unresolved. Germline assignment: CDR1 SQVTM and CDR2 ANQGSEA. The CDR3 spans 11 residues. V was cut by 0 bases and J by 11 bases, with 8 bases left in between. The CDR3, as DNA: TGCAGCGTTGAAGATCCGGACGCCATATATTTT. Encoded protein: CSVEDPDAIYF.

The chain links TRBV11-2 to TRBJ2-7; TRBD1 agrees at 10 bases. Per germline, CDR1 SGHAT and CDR2 FQNNGV. The CDR3 sequence is 18 residues long. V was clipped by 7 bases and J by 4 bases; unmatched bases: 19. The DNA for the CDR3 is TGTGCCAGCACCCCGTCCGGGCGCCCGGGACAGGGGAGGTACGAGCAGTACTTC. Translated, it gives CASTPSGRPGQGRYEQYF.

This clonotype was detected once. This chain links TRBV4-1 with TRBJ2-3; 7 bases map to TRBD1. The CDR3 totals 15 residues. J was trimmed by 2 bases and V by 0 bases; bases with no gene match: 2. CDR1 is MGHRA, CDR2 YSYEKL, per germline. CDR3 nucleotide sequence: TGCGCCAGCAGCCAAGAACAGGGGACCACAGATACGCAGTATTTT. This sequence encodes CASSQEQGTTDTQYF.

This clonotype was observed many times. In nucleotides, the CDR3 is TGCGCCAGCAGCCCGTCACGGGGGGGTCAAGAGACCCAGTACTTC. Translation gives CASSPSRGGQETQYF. J is TRBJ2-5 and V is TRBV5-1; 8 positions match TRBD2. The CDR3 has 15 residues. CDR1 is SGHRS and CDR2 is YFSETQ in the germline V gene. The V gene end was trimmed by 4 bases and the J gene end by 2 bases; junction bases not matched to a gene: 7. Filled out from reference TRBV5-1 and TRBJ2-5, the complete variable domain reads KAGVTQTPRYLIKTRGQQVTLSCSPISGHRSVSWYQQTPGQGLQFLFEYFSETQRNKGNFPGRFSGRQFSNSRSEMNVSTLELGDSALYLCASSPSRGGQETQYFGPGTRLLVL.

This clonotype has more than one count but fewer than ten. The chain carries TRBV24-1 and TRBJ2-7, with D maybe TRBD1 (6 bases). The germline CDR1 and CDR2 sequences are KGHDR and SFDVKD. V was trimmed by 9 bases and J by 0 bases, leaving 11 bases between them. CDR3 length equals 13 residues. The CDR3, as DNA: TGTGCCACCGGCCGCAGGGGCTCCTACGAGCAGTACTTC. Translating gives CATGRRGSYEQYF.

This clonotype was counted at least ten times. The V call is TRBV9, the J call TRBJ1-2; a possible D gene is TRBD1 (6 bases). Per germline, CDR1 SGDLS and CDR2 YYNGEE. The CDR3 is 13 residues long. Trimming shortened V by 2 bases and J by 5 bases, and 10 bases separated the two germline ends. CDR3: CASSVEGGYGYTF. CDR3 nucleotides: TGTGCCAGCAGCGTCGAAGGGGGTTATGGCTACACCTTC.

The V gene is TRBV5-1, the J gene TRBJ2-2, with D perhaps TRBD2 (6 bases). CDR3 length: 13 residues. The germline CDR1 and CDR2 sequences are SGHRS and YFSETQ. Trimming removed 4 bases from V and 6 bases from J, with 10 bases in between. The CDR3 reads CASSPGLPGELFF. The CDR3 nucleotides read TGCGCCAGCAGCCCTGGACTACCCGGGGAGCTGTTTTTT.

This chain uses TRBV27 with TRBJ2-1; tentative D call: TRBD2 (5 bases). Germline V gene sequence: CDR1 MNHEY, CDR2 SMNVEV (reference sequence). This CDR3 is built from 16 residues. Trimming removed 5 bases from V and 2 bases from J, with 16 bases in between. The CDR3 loop is CASSPEGGTAYNEQFF. DNA for the CDR3: TGTGCCAGCAGTCCCGAAGGAGGTACGGCCTACAATGAGCAGTTCTTC.

This clonotype was detected ten times or more. The chain joins TRBV12-3 or TRBV12-4 to TRBJ2-5; D uncertain. Trimming took 6 bases from V and 0 from J, leaving 5 bases between them. The CDR3 is made up of 12 amino acids. The CDR3 spells CASSAYQETQYF. The CDR3 coding sequence is TGTGCCAGCAGCGCCTACCAAGAGACCCAGTACTTC.

The chain employs TRBV20-1 and TRBJ2-7, with D perhaps matching TRBD1 or TRBD2 (5 bases each). V shed 6 bases and J shed 0 bases, with 12 bases lying between them. Germline V CDR1 and CDR2: DFQATT, SNEGSKA (reference sequence). The CDR3 loop spans 13 amino acids. CDR3 in DNA: TGCAGTGCCTCCGGGACCTTCTCCTACGAGCAGTACTTC. Amino acid sequence: CSASGTFSYEQYF.